These 2 T cell receptor beta chains were all obtained from the same sample, sequenced in a study of sequential checkpoint blockade in melanoma. Treatment described: randomized to nivolumab then ipilimumab (arm A) or the reverse (arm B). The data were produced by immunoSEQ multiplex PCR, yet TCRdb's version contains in-frame clones alone and is incomplete. The table has 20,000 to 25,000 clones, roughly 78% seen once; the top ten hold approximately 10%. The sample was CD8+ T cells sorted from blood (inferred from file names), taken from a patient given nivolumab and ipilimumab in sequence. These receptors were taken from a human donor with melanoma.

This clone was recorded once. V and J are TRBV28 and TRBJ2-3; TRBD2 aligns across 10 bases. V gave up 5 bases and J gave up 5 bases; unmatched junction bases: 7. The CDR3 length is 15 residues. Per the germline V gene, CDR1 is MDHEN and CDR2 is SYDVKM. The CDR3 protein is CASSASGSRGDTQYF. CDR3 coding DNA: TGTGCCAGCAGTGCTAGCGGGAGCCGAGGAGATACGCAGTATTTT.

Notes on this clone: The sample carries other DNA sequences with the same CDR3. The chain is built from TRBV27 and TRBJ1-1, with 7 bases aligning to TRBD1. V was pared by 4 bases and J by 3 bases, with 2 bases of the junction left unmatched. The CDR3 loop spans 13 amino acids. The germline V gene encodes CDR1 MNHEY and CDR2 SMNVEV (reference sequence). CDR3 loop: CASSWTGDTEAFF. The CDR3 nucleotides read TGTGCCAGCAGTTGGACAGGAGACACTGAAGCTTTCTTT.